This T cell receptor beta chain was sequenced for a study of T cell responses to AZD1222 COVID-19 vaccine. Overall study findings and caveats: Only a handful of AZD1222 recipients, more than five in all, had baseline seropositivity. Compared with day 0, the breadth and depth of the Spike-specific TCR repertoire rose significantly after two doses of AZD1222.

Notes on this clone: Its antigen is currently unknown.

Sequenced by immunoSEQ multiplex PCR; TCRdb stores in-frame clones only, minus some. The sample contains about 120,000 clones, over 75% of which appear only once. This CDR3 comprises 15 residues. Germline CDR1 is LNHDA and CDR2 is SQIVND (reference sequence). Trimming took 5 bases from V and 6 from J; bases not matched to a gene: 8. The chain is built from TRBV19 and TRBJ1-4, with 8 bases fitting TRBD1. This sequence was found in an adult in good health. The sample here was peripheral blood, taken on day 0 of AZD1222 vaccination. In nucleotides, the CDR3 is TGTGCCAGTAGTCCTCGGACAGGGCGGGATGAAAAACTGTTTTTT. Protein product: CASSPRTGRDEKLFF.